The 6 T cell receptor beta chains reported below all come from one sample, sequenced in a study of Ad26.COV2.S vaccination and SARS-CoV-2 variants. Produced via immunoSEQ multiplex PCR; TCRdb's table is partial and in-frame only. The sample contains fewer than 400,000 clones, approximately 89% of which appear only once. The treatment was: around 19 received Ad26.COV2.S at low or high dose, single or two shots; a few received placebo; per-sample allocation not given. Samples were taken on day 63 after the first vaccine or placebo injection. The sequencing used peripheral blood, collected in a trial of Ad26.COV2.S vaccine versus placebo. Receptors originate from a person aged 18-60 years who received the Ad26.COV2.S COVID-19 vaccine or a placebo.

The J gene is TRBJ1-1, the V gene TRBV29-1, with D perhaps TRBD1 (5 bases). V was pared by 0 bases and J by 0 bases, with 11 bases between. CDR3 length: 15 amino acids. The germline V gene has CDR1 SQVTM and CDR2 ANQGSEA. CDR3 sequence: CSVEENRGMNTEAFF. CDR3 sequence (DNA): TGCAGCGTTGAAGAAAATCGGGGGATGAACACTGAAGCTTTCTTT.

This clone showed up just a few times. J is TRBJ2-1 and V is TRBV30; D tentatively reads TRBD1 or TRBD2 (6 bases each). The germline gives CDR1 GTSNPN, CDR2 SVGIG (reference sequence). The CDR3 length is 14 residues. V lost 5 bases, J lost 0 bases, and 11 bases lay in between. The CDR3 here is CAWDGGGSYNEQFF. The CDR3 DNA follows: TGTGCCTGGGACGGAGGGGGCTCCTACAATGAGCAGTTCTTC. The full variable domain, its missing parts supplied by reference TRBV30 and TRBJ2-1, is SQTIHQWPATLVQPVGSPLSLECTVEGTSNPNLYWYRQAAGRGLQLLFYSVGIGQISSEVPQNLSASRPQDRQFILSSKKLLLSDSGFYLCAWDGGGSYNEQFFGPGTRLTVL.

The V and J genes are TRBV5-1 and TRBJ2-1; TRBD1 aligns across 7 bases. CDR3 length: 14 amino acids. The V gene end was trimmed by 2 bases and the J gene end by 5 bases; junction bases not matched to a gene: 4. CDR1 is SGHRS, CDR2 YFSETQ, per germline. The CDR3 loop reads CASSLQGTHNEQFF. Written as DNA, the CDR3 is TGCGCCAGCAGCTTACAGGGGACCCACAATGAGCAGTTCTTC.

The V gene is TRBV13, the J gene TRBJ2-2; D remains unclear. The CDR3 runs 17 residues. Germline V CDR1 and CDR2: PRHDT, FYEKMQ (reference sequence). V was pared by 5 bases and J by 0 bases, with 16 bases between. CDR3: CASSPDHPDSNTGELFF. DNA of the CDR3: TGTGCCAGCAGCCCCGACCATCCAGATTCGAACACCGGGGAGCTGTTTTTT.

This clone occurred a few times. The chain links TRBV10-1 to TRBJ2-7; 8 positions agree with TRBD1. Unmatched junction bases numbered 4, after V lost 4 bases and J lost 8 bases. The CDR3 is 12 residues long. From germline, CDR1 is WNHNN and CDR2 SYGVQD (reference sequence). The CDR3 region has the DNA TGCGCCAGCAGTGCCGGACAGGGAAAGCAGTACTTC. Translation: CASSAGQGKQYF.

The chain uses TRBV28 and TRBJ2-6; D might be TRBD1 (6 bases). Trimming removed 5 bases from V and 2 bases from J, with 13 bases in between. The CDR3 is 16 amino acids. CDR1 and CDR2 from the germline V gene are MDHEN and SYDVKM. CDR3 sequence (DNA): TGTGCCAGCAGTCAAACAGGGTTTACTGGGGCCAACGTCCTGACTTTC. Translated: CASSQTGFTGANVLTF.